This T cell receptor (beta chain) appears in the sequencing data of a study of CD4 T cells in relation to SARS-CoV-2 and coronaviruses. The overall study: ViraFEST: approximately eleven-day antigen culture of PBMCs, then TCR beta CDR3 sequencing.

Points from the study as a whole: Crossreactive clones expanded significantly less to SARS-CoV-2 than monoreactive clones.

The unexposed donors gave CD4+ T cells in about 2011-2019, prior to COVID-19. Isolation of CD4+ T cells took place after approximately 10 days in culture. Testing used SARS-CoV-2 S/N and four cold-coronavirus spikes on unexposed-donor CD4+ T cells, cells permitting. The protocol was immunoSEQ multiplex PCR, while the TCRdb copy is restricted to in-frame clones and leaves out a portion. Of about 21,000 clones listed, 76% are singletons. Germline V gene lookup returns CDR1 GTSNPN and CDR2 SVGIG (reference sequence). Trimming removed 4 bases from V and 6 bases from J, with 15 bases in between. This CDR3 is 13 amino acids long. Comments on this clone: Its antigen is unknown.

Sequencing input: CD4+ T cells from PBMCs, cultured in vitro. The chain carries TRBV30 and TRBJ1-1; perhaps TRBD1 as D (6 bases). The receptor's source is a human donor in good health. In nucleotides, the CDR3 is TGTGCCTGGAAGGGGGGTCGGAGCGCTGAAGCTTTCTTT. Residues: CAWKGGRSAEAFF.